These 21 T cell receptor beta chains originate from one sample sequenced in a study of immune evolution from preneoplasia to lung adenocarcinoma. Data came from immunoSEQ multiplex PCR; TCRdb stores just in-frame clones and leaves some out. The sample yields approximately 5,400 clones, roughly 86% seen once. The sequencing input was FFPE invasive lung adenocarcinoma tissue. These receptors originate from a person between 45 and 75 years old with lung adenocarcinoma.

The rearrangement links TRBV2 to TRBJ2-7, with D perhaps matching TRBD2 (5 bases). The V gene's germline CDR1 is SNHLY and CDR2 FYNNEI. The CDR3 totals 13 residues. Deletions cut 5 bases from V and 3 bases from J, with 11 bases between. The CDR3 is CASSSERIYEQYF. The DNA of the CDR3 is TGTGCCAGCAGTTCCGAGCGGATCTACGAGCAGTACTTC. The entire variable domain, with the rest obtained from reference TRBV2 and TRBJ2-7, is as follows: EPEVTQTPSHQVTQMGQEVILRCVPISNHLYFYWYRQILGQKVEFLVSFYNNEISEKSEIFDDQFSVERPDGSNFTLKIRSTKLEDSAMYFCASSSERIYEQYFGPGTRLTVT.

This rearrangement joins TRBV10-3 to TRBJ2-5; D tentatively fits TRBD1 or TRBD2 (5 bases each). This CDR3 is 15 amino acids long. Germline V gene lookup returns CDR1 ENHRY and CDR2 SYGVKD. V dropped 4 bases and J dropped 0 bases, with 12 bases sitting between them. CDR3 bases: TGTGCCATCAGTGTAGGGACGGGGTACCAAGAGACCCAGTACTTC. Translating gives CAISVGTGYQETQYF.

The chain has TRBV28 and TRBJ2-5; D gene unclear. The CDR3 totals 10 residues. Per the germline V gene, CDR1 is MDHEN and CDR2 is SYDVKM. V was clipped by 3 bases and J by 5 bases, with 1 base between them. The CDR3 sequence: CASSFETQYF. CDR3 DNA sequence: TGTGCCAGCAGTTTCGAGACCCAGTACTTC.

DNA of the CDR3: TGTGCCAGCAGCTTCGGGAGTCGGCCCTACGAGCAGTACTTC. This translates into CASSFGSRPYEQYF. J is TRBJ2-7 and V is TRBV5-6; a weak D match, TRBD2 (6 bases). Trimming left V 2 bases short and J 2 bases short, with 11 bases between. The CDR3 totals 14 residues. Germline loops: CDR1 SGHDT, CDR2 YYEEEE.

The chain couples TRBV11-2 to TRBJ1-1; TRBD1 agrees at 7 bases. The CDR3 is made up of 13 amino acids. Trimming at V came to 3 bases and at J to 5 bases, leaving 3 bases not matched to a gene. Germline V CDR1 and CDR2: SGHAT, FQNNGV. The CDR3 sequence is CASSLAGGTEAFF. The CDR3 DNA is TGTGCCAGCAGCTTGGCAGGGGGGACTGAAGCTTTCTTT. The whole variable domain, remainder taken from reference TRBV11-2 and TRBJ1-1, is EAGVAQSPRYKIIEKRQSVAFWCNPISGHATLYWYQQILGQGPKLLIQFQNNGVVDDSQLPKDRFSAERLKGVDSTLKIQPAKLEDSAVYLCASSLAGGTEAFFGQGTRLTVV.

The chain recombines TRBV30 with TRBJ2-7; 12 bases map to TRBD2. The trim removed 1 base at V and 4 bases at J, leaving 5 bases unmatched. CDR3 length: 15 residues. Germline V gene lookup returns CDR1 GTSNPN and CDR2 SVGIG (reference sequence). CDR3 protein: CAWSARLAGAYEQYF. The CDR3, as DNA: TGTGCCTGGAGTGCCCGACTAGCGGGAGCTTACGAGCAGTACTTC.

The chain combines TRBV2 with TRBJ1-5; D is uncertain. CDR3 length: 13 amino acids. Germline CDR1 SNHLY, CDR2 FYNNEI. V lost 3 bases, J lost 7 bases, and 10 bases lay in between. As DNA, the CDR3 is TGTGCCAGCAGTGAGAGGAGGGAGCAGCCCCAGCATTTT. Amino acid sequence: CASSERREQPQHF.

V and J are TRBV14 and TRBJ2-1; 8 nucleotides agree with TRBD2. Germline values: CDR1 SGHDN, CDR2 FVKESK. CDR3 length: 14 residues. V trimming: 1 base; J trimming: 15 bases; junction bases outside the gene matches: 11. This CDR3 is CASSQVLSSGSAFF. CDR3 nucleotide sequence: TGTGCCAGCAGCCAAGTTTTGTCCAGCGGGAGTGCGTTCTTC.

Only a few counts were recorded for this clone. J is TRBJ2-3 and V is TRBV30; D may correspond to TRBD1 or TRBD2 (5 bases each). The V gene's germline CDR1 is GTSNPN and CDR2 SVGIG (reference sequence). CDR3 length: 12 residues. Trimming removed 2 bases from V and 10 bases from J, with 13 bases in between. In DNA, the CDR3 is TGTGCCTGGAGTTCCGGGACCTTCCCGCAGTATTTT. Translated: CAWSSGTFPQYF.

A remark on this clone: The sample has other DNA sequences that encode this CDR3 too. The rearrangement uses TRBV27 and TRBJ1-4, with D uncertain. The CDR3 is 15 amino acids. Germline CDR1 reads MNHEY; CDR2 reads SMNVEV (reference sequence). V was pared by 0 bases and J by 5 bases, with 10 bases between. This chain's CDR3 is CASSLSWQANEKLFF. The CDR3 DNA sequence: TGTGCCAGCAGTTTATCGTGGCAGGCAAATGAAAAACTGTTTTTT. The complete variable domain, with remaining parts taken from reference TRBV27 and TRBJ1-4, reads EAQVTQNPRYLITVTGKKLTVTCSQNMNHEYMSWYRQDPGLGLRQIYYSMNVEVTDKGDVPEGYKVSRKEKRNFPLILESPSPNQTSLYFCASSLSWQANEKLFFGSGTQLSVL.

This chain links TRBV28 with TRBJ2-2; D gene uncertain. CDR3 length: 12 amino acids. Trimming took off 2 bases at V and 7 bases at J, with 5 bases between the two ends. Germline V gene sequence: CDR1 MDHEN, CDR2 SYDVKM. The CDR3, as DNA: TGTGCCAGCAGTTTAGTGGTCGGGGAGCTGTTTTTT. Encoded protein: CASSLVVGELFF.

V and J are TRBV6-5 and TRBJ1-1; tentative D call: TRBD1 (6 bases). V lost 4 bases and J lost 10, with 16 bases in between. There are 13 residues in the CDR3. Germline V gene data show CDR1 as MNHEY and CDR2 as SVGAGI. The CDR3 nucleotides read TGTGCCAGCAGTTCCAGACAGGTCCAGCGAGCTTTCTTT. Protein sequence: CASSSRQVQRAFF.

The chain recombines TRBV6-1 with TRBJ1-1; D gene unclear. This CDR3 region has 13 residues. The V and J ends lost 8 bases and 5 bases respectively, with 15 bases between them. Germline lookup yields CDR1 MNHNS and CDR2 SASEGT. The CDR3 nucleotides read TGTGCCAGCCTCGATCTAAGAGGGACTGAAGCTTTCTTT. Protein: CASLDLRGTEAFF.

The CDR3 protein is CASSLGGTRQETQYF. Here the CDR3 DNA reads TGTGCCAGCAGTCTAGGGGGCACTCGCCAAGAGACCCAGTACTTC. The rearrangement links TRBV28 to TRBJ2-5, with 7 bases lining up with TRBD1. V was pared by 5 bases and J by 1 base, with 7 bases of the junction left unmatched. Germline assignment: CDR1 MDHEN and CDR2 SYDVKM. This CDR3 has 15 residues.

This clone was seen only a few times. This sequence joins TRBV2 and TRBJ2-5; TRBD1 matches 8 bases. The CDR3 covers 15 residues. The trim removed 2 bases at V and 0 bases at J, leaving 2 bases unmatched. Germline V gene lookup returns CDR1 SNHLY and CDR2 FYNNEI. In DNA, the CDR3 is TGTGCCAGCAGTGAACAGGGGGCGGACCAAGAGACCCAGTACTTC. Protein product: CASSEQGADQETQYF.

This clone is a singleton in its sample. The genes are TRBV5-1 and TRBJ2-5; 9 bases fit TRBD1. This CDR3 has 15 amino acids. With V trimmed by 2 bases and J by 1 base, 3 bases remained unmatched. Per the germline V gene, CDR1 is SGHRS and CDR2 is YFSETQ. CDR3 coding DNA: TGCGCCAGCAGCTTAGGGACAGGGACCCAAGAGACCCAGTACTTC. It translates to CASSLGTGTQETQYF. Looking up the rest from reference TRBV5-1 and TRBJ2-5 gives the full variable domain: KAGVTQTPRYLIKTRGQQVTLSCSPISGHRSVSWYQQTPGQGLQFLFEYFSETQRNKGNFPGRFSGRQFSNSRSEMNVSTLELGDSALYLCASSLGTGTQETQYFGPGTRLLVL.

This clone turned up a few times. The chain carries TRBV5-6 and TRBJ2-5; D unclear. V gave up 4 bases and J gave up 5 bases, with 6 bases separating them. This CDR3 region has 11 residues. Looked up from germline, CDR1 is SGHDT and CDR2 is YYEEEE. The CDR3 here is CASSVGETQYF. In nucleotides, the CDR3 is TGTGCCAGCAGCGTTGGGGAGACCCAGTACTTC.

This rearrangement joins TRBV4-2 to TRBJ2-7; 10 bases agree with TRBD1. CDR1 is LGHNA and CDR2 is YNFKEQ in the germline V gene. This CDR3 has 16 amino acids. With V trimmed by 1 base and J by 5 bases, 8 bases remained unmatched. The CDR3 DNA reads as TGTGCCAGCAGCCAAGGACCCGGGACAGGGGCTCACGAGCAGTACTTC. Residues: CASSQGPGTGAHEQYF.

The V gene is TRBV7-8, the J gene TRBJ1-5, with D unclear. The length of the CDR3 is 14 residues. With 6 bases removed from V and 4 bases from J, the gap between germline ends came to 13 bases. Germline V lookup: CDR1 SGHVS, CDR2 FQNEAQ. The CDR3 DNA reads TGTGCCAGCAGTCTGTCACAGCCTAATCAGCCCCAGCATTTT. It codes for CASSLSQPNQPQHF.

The chain's CDR3 is CASHRNRENGYTF. DNA for the CDR3: TGTGCCAGCCACAGGAACAGAGAGAATGGCTACACCTTC. The chain uses TRBV18 and TRBJ1-2, with D possibly TRBD1 on 5 matching bases. The CDR3 sequence is 13 residues long. Looked up from germline, CDR1 is KGHSH and CDR2 is LQKENI. Trimming removed 8 bases from V and 6 bases from J, with 16 bases in between.

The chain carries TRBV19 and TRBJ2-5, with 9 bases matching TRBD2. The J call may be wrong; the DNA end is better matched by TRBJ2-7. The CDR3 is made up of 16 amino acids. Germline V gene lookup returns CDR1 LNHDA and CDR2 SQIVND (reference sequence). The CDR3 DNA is TGTGCCAGTACCCCGTCTGGAGCGGGAGGATCCTACGAGCAGTACTTC. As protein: CASTPSGAGGSYEQYF.